This TCR beta chain originates from a study of blood T cells in healthy people across ages. Combining a sample-barcoded 5' primer with a J-beta primer mix, a second PCR ran for roughly 7 to 12 cycles. TCRdb ran MiXCR on the 5' RACE reads and lists one entry per CDR3 protein. The sample yields about 840,000 distinct CDR3 sequences, roughly 29% seen once. Trimming removed 2 bases from V and 8 bases from J, with 22 bases in between. This CDR3 comprises 17 residues. The same data also went into a second study, on T cells of mothers and their children.

The material sequenced was blood. The chain recombines TRBV12-3 or TRBV12-4 with TRBJ2-1, with D perhaps matching TRBD2 (7 bases). This TCR was sampled from a woman in her thirties or forties in good health. The CDR3 here is CASSLKRWGRGGYEQFF. CDR3 coding DNA: TGTGCCAGCAGTTTAAAGCGTTGGGGGAGGGGGGGGTATGAGCAGTTCTTC.